This TCR beta chain was identified in a study of T cells in Graves' hyperthyroidism and ophthalmopathy. Study-level findings and limits: A model of 13 V-J features distinguished ophthalmopathy from stable hyperthyroidism. Blood samples included most of the expanded thyroid clonotypes exceeding 0.001.

This clonotype was seen ten or more times. The antigen is undetermined. Regions amplified from RNA transcripts were the TCR beta CDR3 regions. HTBI primers were the set used in a first-round RT-PCR of the TCR CDR3. TCRdb re-called the multiplex PCR reads with MiXCR, one entry per CDR3 protein. Found here are a few hundred thousand distinct CDR3 sequences, approximately 13% of them singletons; the top ten hold around 32%. This CDR3 is built from 11 residues. The germline V and J ends were trimmed by 5 bases and 2 bases, with 4 bases remaining between them. Germline V gene sequence: CDR1 SNHLY, CDR2 FYNNEI. The PBMCs were taken from about 10 ml of fresh peripheral blood.

The sample taken for sequencing was blood. This chain connects TRBV2 to TRBJ2-7, with no clear D. The TCR originated in a middle-aged woman with Graves' ophthalmopathy. The CDR3 loop is CASSRAYEQYF. In DNA form, the CDR3 reads TGTGCCAGCAGTCGGGCCTACGAGCAGTACTTC.